Presented here are 3 T cell receptor beta chains from one specimen sequenced in a study of T cells in localized non-small cell lung cancer (dated by TCRdb to between 2020 and 2021). The method behind the library was the immunoSEQ multiplex PCR assay. The source is immuneACCESS, and TCRdb retained only in-frame sequences with V and J called. Part of the clones is not carried over; for the studies checked, unresolved V genes explain less than half of this, and the remainder is unexplained. A total of 35,000 to 45,000 clones appear in this sample, roughly 80% of them only once. The ten largest clones represent less than 35% of the sample. This sample comprised PBMCs, obtained before any cancer treatment. The receptors were gathered from a woman aged 40-69 years with stage II squamous cell lung carcinoma.

V usage is TRBV11-2 and J usage is TRBJ2-5, with TRBD2 matching 9 bases. Looked up from germline, CDR1 is SGHAT and CDR2 is FQNNGV. The CDR3 length is 15 residues. With V trimmed by 4 bases and J by 1 base, 4 bases remained unmatched. This chain's CDR3 is CASSYQTSGQETQYF. In nucleotides, the CDR3 is TGTGCCAGCAGCTACCAGACTAGCGGCCAAGAGACCCAGTACTTC.

The chain combines TRBV10-2 with TRBJ1-2; D is unresolved. This CDR3 has 16 residues. Looked up from germline, CDR1 is WSHSY and CDR2 is SAAADI. The V gene lost 2 bases and the J gene lost 3 bases, with 16 bases spanning the gap. CDR3 loop: CASSEGLSGRDYGYTF. For the CDR3, the DNA is TGCGCCAGCAGTGAGGGGCTGTCCGGGCGAGACTATGGCTACACCTTC.

The chain employs TRBV27 and TRBJ2-2; the D gene is possibly TRBD1 (5 bases). Per germline, CDR1 MNHEY and CDR2 SMNVEV (reference sequence). V shed 2 bases and J shed 5 bases, with 9 bases lying between them. The CDR3 totals 14 residues. The CDR3 DNA sequence: TGTGCCAGCAGTTTAAAGGGGATTACCGGGGAGCTGTTTTTT. Amino acid sequence: CASSLKGITGELFF.